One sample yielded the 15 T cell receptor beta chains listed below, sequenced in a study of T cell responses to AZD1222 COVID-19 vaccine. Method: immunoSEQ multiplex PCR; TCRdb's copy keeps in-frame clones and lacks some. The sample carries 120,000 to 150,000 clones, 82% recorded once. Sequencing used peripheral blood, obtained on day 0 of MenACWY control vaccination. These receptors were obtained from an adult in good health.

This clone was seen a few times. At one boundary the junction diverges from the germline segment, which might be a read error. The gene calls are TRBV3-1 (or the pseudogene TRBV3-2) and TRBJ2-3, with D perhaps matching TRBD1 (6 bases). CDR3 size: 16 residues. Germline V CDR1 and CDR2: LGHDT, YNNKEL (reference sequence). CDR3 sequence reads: CASSQSWDTVTDAQYF. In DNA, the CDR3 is TGTGCCAGCAGCCAAAGTTGGGACACGGTCACAGATGCGCAGTATTTT.

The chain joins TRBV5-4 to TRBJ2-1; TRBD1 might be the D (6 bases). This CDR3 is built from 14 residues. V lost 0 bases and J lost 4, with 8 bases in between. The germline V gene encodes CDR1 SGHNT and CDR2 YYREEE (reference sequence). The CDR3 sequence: CASSLGTEYNEQFF. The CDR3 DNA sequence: TGTGCCAGCAGCTTGGGGACAGAGTACAATGAGCAGTTCTTC.

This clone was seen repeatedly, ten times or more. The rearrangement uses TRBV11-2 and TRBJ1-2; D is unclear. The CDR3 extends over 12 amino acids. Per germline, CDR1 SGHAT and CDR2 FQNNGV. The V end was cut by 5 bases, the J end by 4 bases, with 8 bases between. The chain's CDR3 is CASSQALYGYTF. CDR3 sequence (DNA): TGTGCCAGCAGCCAGGCCCTCTATGGCTACACCTTC.

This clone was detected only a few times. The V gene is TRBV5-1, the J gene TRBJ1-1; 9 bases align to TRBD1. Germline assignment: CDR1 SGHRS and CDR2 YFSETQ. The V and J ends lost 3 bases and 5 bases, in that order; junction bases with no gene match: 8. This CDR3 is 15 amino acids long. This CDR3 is CASSSGQGIWTEAFF. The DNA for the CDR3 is TGCGCCAGCAGCTCGGGACAGGGAATTTGGACTGAAGCTTTCTTT.

CDR3 sequence reads: CASSLASGGPGNTGELFF. The CDR3 bases are TGTGCCAGCAGCTTAGCTAGCGGGGGGCCTGGGAACACCGGGGAGCTGTTTTTT. The chain has TRBV7-3 and TRBJ2-2, with 11 positions matching TRBD2. The trim removed 2 bases at V and 1 base at J, leaving 6 bases unmatched. In germline, CDR1 is SGHTA, CDR2 FQGTGA. The CDR3 is 18 amino acids.

CDR3 nucleotides: TGTGCCAGCAGCTTAGGGGCGGGGGGAACCAATGAGCAGTTCTTC. Protein sequence: CASSLGAGGTNEQFF. The chain carries TRBV7-9 and TRBJ2-1, with TRBD2 matching 8 bases. This CDR3 has 15 residues. Germline V lookup: CDR1 SEHNR, CDR2 FQNEAQ (reference sequence). Losses at the gene ends were 1 base for V and 6 bases for J; bases not matched to a gene: 5.

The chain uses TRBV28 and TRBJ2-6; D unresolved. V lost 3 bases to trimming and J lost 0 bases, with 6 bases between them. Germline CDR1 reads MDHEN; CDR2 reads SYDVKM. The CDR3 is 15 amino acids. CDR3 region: CASSLDSSGANVLTF. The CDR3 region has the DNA TGTGCCAGCAGTTTGGATAGCTCTGGGGCCAACGTCCTGACTTTC.

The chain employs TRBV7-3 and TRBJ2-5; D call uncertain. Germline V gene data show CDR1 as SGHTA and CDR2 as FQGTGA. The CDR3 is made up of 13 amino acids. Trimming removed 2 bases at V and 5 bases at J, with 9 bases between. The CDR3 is CASSLQFGETQYF. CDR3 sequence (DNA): TGTGCCAGCAGCTTACAGTTCGGGGAGACCCAGTACTTC. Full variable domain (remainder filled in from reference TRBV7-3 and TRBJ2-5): GAGVSQTPSNKVTEKGKYVELRCDPISGHTALYWYRQSLGQGPEFLIYFQGTGAADDSGLPNDRFFAVRPEGSVSTLKIQRTERGDSAVYLCASSLQFGETQYFGPGTRLLVL.

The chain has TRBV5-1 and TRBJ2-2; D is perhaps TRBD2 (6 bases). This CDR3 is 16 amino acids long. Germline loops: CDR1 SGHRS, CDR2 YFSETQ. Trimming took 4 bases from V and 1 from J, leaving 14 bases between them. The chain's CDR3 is CASSETGTQNTGELFF. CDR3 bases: TGCGCCAGCAGCGAGACCGGGACTCAGAACACCGGGGAGCTGTTTTTT.

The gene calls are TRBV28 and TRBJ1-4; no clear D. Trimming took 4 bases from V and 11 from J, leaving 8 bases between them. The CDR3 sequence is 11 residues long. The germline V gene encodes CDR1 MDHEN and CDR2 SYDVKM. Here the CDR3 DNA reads TGTGCCAGCAGTTCCCCGGGGAAACTGTTTTTT. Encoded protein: CASSSPGKLFF.

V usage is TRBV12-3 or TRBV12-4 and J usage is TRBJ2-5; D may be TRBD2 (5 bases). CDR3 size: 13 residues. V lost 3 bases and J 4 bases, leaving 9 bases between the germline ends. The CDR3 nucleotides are TGTGCCAGCAGTTTGAGGGCAAGAGAGACCCAGTACTTC. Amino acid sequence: CASSLRARETQYF.

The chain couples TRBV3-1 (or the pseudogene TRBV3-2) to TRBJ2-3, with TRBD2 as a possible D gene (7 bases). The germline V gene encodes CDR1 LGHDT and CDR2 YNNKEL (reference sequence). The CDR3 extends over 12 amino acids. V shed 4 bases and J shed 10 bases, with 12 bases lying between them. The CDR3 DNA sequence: TGTGCCAGCAGCCCCGCGGGGGCGGCGCAGTATTTT. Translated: CASSPAGAAQYF.

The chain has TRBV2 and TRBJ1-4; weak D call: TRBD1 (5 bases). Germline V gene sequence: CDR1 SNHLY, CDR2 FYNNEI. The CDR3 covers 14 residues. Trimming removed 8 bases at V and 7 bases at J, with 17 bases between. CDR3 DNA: TGTGCCAGCTTGAACTTGGGGGGGGGTGAAAAACTGTTTTTT. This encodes CASLNLGGGEKLFF.

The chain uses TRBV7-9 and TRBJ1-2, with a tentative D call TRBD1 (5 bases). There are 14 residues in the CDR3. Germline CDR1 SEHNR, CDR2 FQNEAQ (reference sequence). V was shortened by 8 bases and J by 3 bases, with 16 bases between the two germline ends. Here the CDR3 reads CASLGLTADYGYTF. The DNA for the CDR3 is TGTGCCAGCCTGGGGCTCACCGCTGACTATGGCTACACCTTC.

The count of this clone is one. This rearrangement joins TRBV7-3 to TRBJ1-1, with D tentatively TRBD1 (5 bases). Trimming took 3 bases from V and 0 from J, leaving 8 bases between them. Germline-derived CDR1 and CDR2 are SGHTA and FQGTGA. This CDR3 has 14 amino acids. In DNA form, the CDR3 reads TGTGCCAGCAGCTTCGACAGTATGAACACTGAAGCTTTCTTT. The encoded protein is CASSFDSMNTEAFF.